These T cell receptor beta chains were read from a single sample in a study of control samples from healthy donors and cancer patients. Using immunoSEQ multiplex PCR, the repertoire was profiled, and TCRdb retains in-frame clones only, with some absent. The sample consists of about 140,000 clones, about 90% of them appearing once. Sequenced material: blood. Source of these receptors: a man aged 18 to 30 in good health. CDR3s include the opening cysteine and the closing phenylalanine or tryptophan. A D gene is named only where the DNA matches it firmly. Size is stated for part of the rows, as once, few or many counts, or as a class when the clone is expanded.

TRBV6-5	TRBD1	.	TRBJ1-6	TGTGCCAGCAGGGGACAGGGGAGAACTTCACCCCTCCACTTT	CASRGQGRTSPLHF
TRBV30	.	.	TRBJ2-3	TGTGCCTGTCAAAACACAGATACGCAGTATTTT	CACQNTDTQYF
TRBV5-1	.	.	TRBJ2-4	TGCGCCAGCAGCTTGAGGACCTACAGGGAAAACATTCAGTACTTC	CASSLRTYRENIQYF
TRBV7-9	.	.	TRBJ1-3	TGTGCCAGCAGCTTCACGGACGAGCTCTGGGGAAACACCATATATTTT	CASSFTDELWGNTIYF
TRBV18	.	.	TRBJ1-4	TGTGCCAGCTCACCAGGGAGGGCAACTAATGAAAAACTGTTTTTT	CASSPGRATNEKLFF
TRBV11-2	TRBD1	.	TRBJ2-7	TGTGCCAGCAGCTTTCGGGACAGCACCTACGAGCAGTACTTC	CASSFRDSTYEQYF
TRBV6-4	TRBD1	.	TRBJ2-3	TGTGCCAGCAGTGACTCCGGGACAGCTACGCAGTATTTT	CASSDSGTATQYF
TRBV19	TRBD2	once	TRBJ2-5	TGTGCCAGTAGTGCCTTCCGGGGGGGTCAAGAGACCCAGTACTTC	CASSAFRGGQETQYF
TRBV11-3	.	.	TRBJ2-7	TGTGCCAGCAGCTTAGAGCCGAGGGGAGAGCAGTACTTC	CASSLEPRGEQYF
TRBV3-1/TRBV3-2	.	.	TRBJ2-6	TGTGCCAGCAGCCCACGAAAGGGTCTTTACTCTGGGGCCAACGTCCTGACTTTC	CASSPRKGLYSGANVLTF
TRBV7-9	TRBD1	.	TRBJ2-3	TGTGCCAGCAGCTATCGGACAGGGAACACAGATACGCAGTATTTT	CASSYRTGNTDTQYF
TRBV6-4	TRBD1	once	TRBJ1-1	TGTGCCAGCAGTGACAGAGAGTGGCGGGGCAGGGGGACCCGTTGGTGTATGAACACTGAAGCTTTCTTT	CASSDREWRGRGTRWCMNTEAFF
TRBV7-8	TRBD1	.	TRBJ2-7	TGTGCCAGCAGCCCGGGACAGAACTACGAGCAGTACTTC	CASSPGQNYEQYF
TRBV12-5	TRBD1	.	TRBJ1-6	TGTGCTAGTGGTTTGGTCAGACCTCAGGGGGGTAATTCACCCCTCCACTTT	CASGLVRPQGGNSPLHF
TRBV5-5	.	.	TRBJ2-1	TGTGCCAGCAGCCCCGACAACTCGAATGAGCAGTTCTTC	CASSPDNSNEQFF
TRBV7-3	.	.	TRBJ2-2	TGTGCCAGCAGCCCTCAATTGTCGGGGGAGCTGTTTTTT	CASSPQLSGELFF
TRBV3-1/TRBV3-2	.	.	TRBJ2-7	TGTGCCAGCAGCCACACCGGATCCGGGACACCCTACGAGCAGTACTTC	CASSHTGSGTPYEQYF
TRBV3-1/TRBV3-2	.	.	TRBJ2-5	TGTGCCAGCAGCCAAGATGAGTCCTTGGACCGCAGGCAGACCCAGTACTTC	CASSQDESLDRRQTQYF
TRBV12-3/TRBV12-4	.	.	TRBJ2-1	TGTGCCAGCAGTTTGTTCGGTGATGAGCAGTTCTTC	CASSLFGDEQFF
TRBV5-1	.	once	TRBJ1-2	TGCGCCAGCAGCGAGAGGGATTCGAATGGGTACACCTTC	CASSERDSNGYTF
TRBV2	.	once	TRBJ1-1	TGTGCCAGCAGTGGGAGGGTGACACGGAACACTGAAGCTTTCTTT	CASSGRVTRNTEAFF
TRBV6-5	.	.	TRBJ1-5	TGTGCCAGCAGTTTACGGGTAGGAGGCAATCAGCCCCAGCATTTT	CASSLRVGGNQPQHF
TRBV4-1	TRBD2	.	TRBJ2-3	TGCGCCAGCAGCCGTTCCGGGACTAGAGGAGATACGCAGTATTTT	CASSRSGTRGDTQYF
TRBV18	.	.	TRBJ1-1	TGTGCCAGCTCACCCACTGGGACACCAAACACTGAAGCTTTCTTT	CASSPTGTPNTEAFF
TRBV2	TRBD1	.	TRBJ2-1	TGTGCCAGCAGTGAAATCCGGGACAGACTCCGCAATGAGCAGTTCTTC	CASSEIRDRLRNEQFF
TRBV27	.	.	TRBJ1-6	TGTGCCAGCAGTTTATACGGACGCGTCTATAATTCACCCCTCCACTTT	CASSLYGRVYNSPLHF
TRBV10-3	TRBD2	.	TRBJ2-1	TGTGCCATCACAGCGGGGGTTTCTTTGTACAATGAGCAGTTCTTC	CAITAGVSLYNEQFF
TRBV10-3	.	.	TRBJ2-7	TGTGCCATCAGTGACAACTCCTACGAGCAGTACTTC	CAISDNSYEQYF
TRBV4-1	.	.	TRBJ2-3	TGCGCCAGCAGCCAAGGAGGCGAGGCACAGCCTCCCACAGATACGCAGTATTTT	CASSQGGEAQPPTDTQYF
TRBV3-1/TRBV3-2	.	.	TRBJ2-3	TGTGCCAGCAGCCCAGGGACTCTGAAAGGGGATACGCAGTATTTT	CASSPGTLKGDTQYF
TRBV13	.	.	TRBJ2-2	TGTGCCAGCAGCTTGCGACAGGCCGGGGAGCTGTTTTTT	CASSLRQAGELFF
TRBV5-1	TRBD1	.	TRBJ1-2	TGCGCCAGCAGCTTGACGGCAGGGGGAAAGAACTATGGCTACACCTTC	CASSLTAGGKNYGYTF
TRBV6-5	TRBD1	.	TRBJ1-6	TGTGCCAGCAGCCTCCAGGGGGGCAATTCACCCCTCCACTTT	CASSLQGGNSPLHF
TRBV30	.	.	TRBJ2-5	TGTGCTTGGACTAAGGGGGGCAGTTCAACGGAGACCCAGTACTTC	CAWTKGGSSTETQYF
TRBV5-4	.	.	TRBJ1-1	TGTGCCAGCAGCAAACACGGGGAGGGGAGCACTGAAGCTTTCTTT	CASSKHGEGSTEAFF
TRBV5-6	.	.	TRBJ1-3	TGTGCCAGCAGCTCTGGAAACACCATATATTTT	CASSSGNTIYF
TRBV21-1	.	.	TRBJ1-6	TGTGCCAGCAGCAAAGTGGGGTCGGAACCGGGCCGTAATTCACCCCTCCACTTT	CASSKVGSEPGRNSPLHF
TRBV21-1	.	.	TRBJ2-1	TGTGCCAGCAGCAAAGTAATTCCCCCCCACGGTCTAGCCGGGCGGGGGGCACCTTACAATGAGCAGTTCTTC	CASSKVIPPHGLAGRGAPYNEQFF
TRBV4-1	TRBD1	.	TRBJ1-2	TGCGCCAGCAGCCAAGGGGGACAGGTGTATGGCTACACCTTC	CASSQGGQVYGYTF
TRBV4-1	.	.	TRBJ2-2	TGCGCCAGCAGCCCGACCCCGGCGGCATCCGGGGAGCTGTTTTTT	CASSPTPAASGELFF
TRBV28	.	.	TRBJ1-1	TGTGCCAGCAGTTTGTCCAGGGATATGAACACTGAAGCTTTCTTT	CASSLSRDMNTEAFF
TRBV10-1	.	.	TRBJ2-2	TGCGCCAGCAGTGCGGGGGTCGGCACCGGGGAGCTGTTTTTT	CASSAGVGTGELFF
TRBV2	TRBD1	.	TRBJ1-1	TGTGCCAGCAGTCACAGGGGGCACACTGAAGCTTTCTTT	CASSHRGHTEAFF
TRBV10-3	.	.	TRBJ2-7	TGTGCCATCAGGAACCAGGATAGCTCCTACGAGCAGTACTTC	CAIRNQDSSYEQYF
TRBV7-9	.	.	TRBJ1-1	TGTGCCAGCAGCCCCGGACCGTCCACTGAAGCTTTCTTT	CASSPGPSTEAFF
TRBV4-1	.	.	TRBJ1-6	TGCGCCAGCAGCCAAGGGCTAGACCGTTCACCCCTCCACTTT	CASSQGLDRSPLHF